Listed below are T cell receptor beta chains from one sample, sequenced in a study of shared clonotypes between healthy human individuals. Method: immunoSEQ multiplex PCR; TCRdb's copy keeps in-frame clones and lacks some. The sample has under 2,500,000 clones, approximately 96% seen once. Input material: naive CD4+ T cells sorted from blood. The receptors come from a man between 18 and 35 years old in good health. Both conserved end residues are part of each CDR3. A D gene is named only where the DNA matches it firmly. Some rows have no size entry. The others give once, few or many, or a class for an expanded clone.

clone size	V gene	D gene	J gene	CDR3 protein	CDR3 DNA
once	TRBV5-1	TRBD1	TRBJ2-7	CASKTAGGPYEQYF	TGCGCCAGTAAAACTGCAGGGGGCCCCTACGAGCAGTACTTC
NA	TRBV4-3	TRBD2	TRBJ2-3	CASSQDIRTSGRRDTQYF	TGCGCCAGCAGCCAAGATATCAGGACTAGCGGGAGGCGGGATACGCAGTATTTT
NA	TRBV2	NA	TRBJ2-2	CASSGVTLNTGELFF	TGTGCCAGCAGTGGTGTCACCTTGAACACCGGGGAGCTGTTTTTT
NA	TRBV4-3	NA	TRBJ1-1	CASSQGRGTEAFF	TGCGCCAGCAGCCAAGGGCGAGGCACTGAAGCTTTCTTT
NA	TRBV10-3	TRBD2	TRBJ2-1	CATGGNYNEQFF	TGTGCCACCGGGGGGAACTACAATGAGCAGTTCTTC
NA	TRBV4-1	NA	TRBJ1-6	CASSHQPLGTPNSPLHF	TGCGCCAGCAGCCATCAACCCCTTGGGACGCCGAATTCACCCCTCCACTTT
NA	TRBV6-6	NA	TRBJ1-1	CASQGANTEAFF	TGTGCCAGCCAAGGGGCGAACACTGAAGCTTTCTTT
NA	TRBV6-1	NA	TRBJ1-1	CASSADSLLGTEAFF	TGTGCCAGCAGTGCGGACAGCCTGTTGGGCACTGAAGCTTTCTTT
once	TRBV5-1	NA	TRBJ2-5	CASTLGDFMETQYF	TGCGCCAGCACACTAGGGGACTTCATGGAGACCCAGTACTTC
NA	TRBV5-1	TRBD1	TRBJ2-2	CASSLAEGGGSGELFF	TGCGCCAGCAGCTTGGCCGAAGGGGGCGGCTCCGGGGAGCTGTTTTTT
NA	TRBV6-1	NA	TRBJ1-5	CASSEVRNQPQHF	TGTGCCAGCAGTGAAGTTCGTAATCAGCCCCAGCATTTT
NA	TRBV5-1	NA	TRBJ2-6	CASSLAAGQSSGANVLTF	TGCGCCAGCAGCTTGGCGGCAGGGCAGTCCTCTGGGGCCAACGTCCTGACTTTC
NA	TRBV6-1	NA	TRBJ1-6	CASSETGGRTPLHF	TGTGCCAGCAGTGAGACGGGGGGCCGGACACCCCTCCACTTT
NA	TRBV29-1	NA	TRBJ2-3	CSVESVRGSTDTQYF	TGCAGCGTTGAGTCAGTACGCGGGAGCACAGATACGCAGTATTTT
NA	TRBV6-5	NA	TRBJ1-2	CASTGRRISGYTF	TGTGCCAGCACGGGCAGGAGAATCTCTGGCTACACCTTC
NA	TRBV11-3	TRBD1	TRBJ2-1	CASSLELLGRGRNEQFF	TGTGCCAGCAGCTTAGAGCTCTTGGGAAGGGGGCGGAATGAGCAGTTCTTC
NA	TRBV9	TRBD1	TRBJ1-4	CASSVGDRGVEKLFF	TGTGCCAGCAGCGTAGGTGACAGGGGAGTTGAAAAACTGTTTTTT
NA	TRBV28	NA	TRBJ1-2	CASSLRDRLSYDYTF	TGTGCCAGCAGTTTACGGGATAGGTTGTCCTATGACTACACCTTC